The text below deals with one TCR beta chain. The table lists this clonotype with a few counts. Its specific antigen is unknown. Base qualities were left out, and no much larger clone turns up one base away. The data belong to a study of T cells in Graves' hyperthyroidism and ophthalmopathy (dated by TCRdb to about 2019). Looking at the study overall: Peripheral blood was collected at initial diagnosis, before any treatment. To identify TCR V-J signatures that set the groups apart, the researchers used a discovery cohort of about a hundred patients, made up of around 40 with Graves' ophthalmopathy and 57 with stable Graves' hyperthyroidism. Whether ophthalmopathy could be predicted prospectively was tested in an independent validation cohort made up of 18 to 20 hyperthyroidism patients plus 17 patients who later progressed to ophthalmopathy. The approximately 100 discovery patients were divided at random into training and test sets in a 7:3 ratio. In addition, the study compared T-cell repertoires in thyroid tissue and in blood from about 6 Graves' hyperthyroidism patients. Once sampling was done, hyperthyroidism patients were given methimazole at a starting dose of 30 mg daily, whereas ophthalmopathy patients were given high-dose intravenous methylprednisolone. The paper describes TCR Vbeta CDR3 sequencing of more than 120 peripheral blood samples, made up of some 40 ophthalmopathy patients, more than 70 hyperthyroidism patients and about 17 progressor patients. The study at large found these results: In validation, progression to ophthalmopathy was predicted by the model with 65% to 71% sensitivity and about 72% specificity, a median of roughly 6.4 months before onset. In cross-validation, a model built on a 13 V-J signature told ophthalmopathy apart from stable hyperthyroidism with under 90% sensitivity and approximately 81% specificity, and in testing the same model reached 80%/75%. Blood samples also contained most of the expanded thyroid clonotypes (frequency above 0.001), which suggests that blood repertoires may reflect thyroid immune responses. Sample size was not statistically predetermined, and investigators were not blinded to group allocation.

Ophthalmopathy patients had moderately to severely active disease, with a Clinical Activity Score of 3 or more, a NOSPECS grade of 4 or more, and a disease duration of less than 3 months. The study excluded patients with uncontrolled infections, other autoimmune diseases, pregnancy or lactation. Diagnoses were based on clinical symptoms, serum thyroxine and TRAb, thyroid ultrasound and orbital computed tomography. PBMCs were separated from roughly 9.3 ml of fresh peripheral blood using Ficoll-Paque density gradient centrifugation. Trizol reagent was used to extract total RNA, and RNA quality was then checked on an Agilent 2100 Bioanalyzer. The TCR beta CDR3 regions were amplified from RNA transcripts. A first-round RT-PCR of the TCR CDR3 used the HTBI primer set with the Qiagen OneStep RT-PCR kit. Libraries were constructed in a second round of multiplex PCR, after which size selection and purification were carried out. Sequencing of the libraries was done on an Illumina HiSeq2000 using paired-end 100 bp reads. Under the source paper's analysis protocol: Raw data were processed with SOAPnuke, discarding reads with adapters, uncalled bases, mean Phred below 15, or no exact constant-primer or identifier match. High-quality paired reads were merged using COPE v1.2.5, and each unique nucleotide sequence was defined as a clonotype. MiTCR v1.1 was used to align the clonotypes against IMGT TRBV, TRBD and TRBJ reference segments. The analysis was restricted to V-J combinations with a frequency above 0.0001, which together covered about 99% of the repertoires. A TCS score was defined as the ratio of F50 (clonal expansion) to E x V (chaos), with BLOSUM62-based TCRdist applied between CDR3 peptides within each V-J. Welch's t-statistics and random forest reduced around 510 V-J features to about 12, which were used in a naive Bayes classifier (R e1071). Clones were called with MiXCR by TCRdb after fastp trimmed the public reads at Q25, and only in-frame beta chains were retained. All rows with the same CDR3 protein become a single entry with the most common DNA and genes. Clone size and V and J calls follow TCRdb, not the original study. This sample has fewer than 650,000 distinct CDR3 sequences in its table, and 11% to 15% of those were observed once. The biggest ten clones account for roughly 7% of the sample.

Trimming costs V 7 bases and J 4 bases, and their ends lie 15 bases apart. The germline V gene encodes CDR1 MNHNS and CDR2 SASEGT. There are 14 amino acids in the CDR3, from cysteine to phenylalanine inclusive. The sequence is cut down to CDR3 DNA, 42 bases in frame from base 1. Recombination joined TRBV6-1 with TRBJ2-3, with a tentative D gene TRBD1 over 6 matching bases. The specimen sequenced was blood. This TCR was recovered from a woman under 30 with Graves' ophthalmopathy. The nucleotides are TGTGCCAGCATCTCTGGGGGCGGCCCAGATACGCAGTATTTT. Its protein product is CASISGGGPDTQYF.